The clone carrying this T cell receptor (beta chain) was seen once. Produced via immunoSEQ multiplex PCR; TCRdb's table is partial and in-frame only. The table includes tens of thousands of clones, around 88% detected once. The sample comes from a study of T cell responses to AZD1222 COVID-19 vaccine. The CDR3 extends over 15 amino acids. The germline gives CDR1 MNHEY, CDR2 SVGAGI. Trimming removed 7 bases at V and 0 bases at J, with 10 bases between. This clonotype was obtained from an adult who received the MenACWY meningococcal vaccine as a control. This chain joins TRBV6-5 and TRBJ2-6, with D possibly being TRBD1 (5 bases). The specimen was peripheral blood, collected 28 days after the second dose of the MenACWY control vaccine. The CDR3 coding sequence is TGTGCCAGCACCCGAGACAGCTCTGGGGCCAACGTCCTGACTTTC. Its translation is CASTRDSSGANVLTF.